Listed here are 22 T cell receptor beta chains from one sample, sequenced in a study of response to subunit inactivated influenza vaccine. TCRdb reanalysed the RT-PCR reads using MiXCR and keeps one entry per CDR3 protein. The profile shows almost 250,000 distinct CDR3 sequences, over 9% of them singletons. The sequenced sample was non-naive T cells sorted from PBMCs, obtained 14 to 15 days before vaccination. Receptors originate from a man in his fifties who received an inactivated influenza vaccine.

This clonotype was seen more than once but under ten times. V is TRBV4-3 and J is TRBJ1-4; the D is unclear. Germline CDR1 is LGHNA and CDR2 is YSLEER. The CDR3 has 16 amino acids. Trimming stripped 4 bases from V and 2 bases from J, with 14 bases between. The CDR3 DNA reads TGCGCCAGCAGCCGATCCCTACAAGGCACTAATGAAAAACTGTTTTTT. It codes for CASSRSLQGTNEKLFF.

This clonotype showed up just a few times. V gene TRBV7-2 combines with J gene TRBJ1-1; D unresolved. CDR3 length equals 15 residues. Trimming pared 0 bases from V and 1 base from J, leaving 9 bases between. Germline CDR1 is SGHTA and CDR2 is FQGNSA. The CDR3 bases are TGTGCCAGCAGCTTAGCGAGCGGCTCGAACACTGAAGCTTTCTTT. It codes for CASSLASGSNTEAFF. Supplemented by reference TRBV7-2 and TRBJ1-1, the full variable domain reads GAGVSQSPSNKVTEKGKDVELRCDPISGHTALYWYRQSLGQGLEFLIYFQGNSAPDKSGLPSDRFSAERTGGSVSTLTIQRTQQEDSAVYLCASSLASGSNTEAFFGQGTRLTVV.

This sequence joins TRBV5-1 and TRBJ2-1; D gene unclear. Germline CDR1 is SGHRS and CDR2 is YFSETQ. Trimming removed 3 bases from V and 0 bases from J, with 16 bases in between. The CDR3 has 17 amino acids. CDR3 loop: CASSSGSDTGSYNEQFF. The DNA of the CDR3 is TGCGCCAGCAGCTCCGGAAGCGACACCGGCTCCTACAATGAGCAGTTCTTC.

Only a few counts were recorded for this clonotype. CDR3 residues: CSARDLRGGKNEQFF. CDR3 in DNA: TGCAGTGCTAGAGATCTCAGGGGGGGAAAAAATGAGCAGTTCTTC. The chain links TRBV20-1 to TRBJ2-1; D is perhaps TRBD1 or TRBD2 (7 bases each). Trimming took off 0 bases at V and 7 bases at J, with 16 bases between the two ends. The V gene's germline CDR1 is DFQATT and CDR2 SNEGSKA (reference sequence). There are 15 residues in the CDR3.

This clonotype was counted only a few times. The rearrangement links TRBV20-1 to TRBJ1-1, with TRBD1 as a possible D gene (5 bases). The CDR3 sequence is 15 residues long. Germline V gives CDR1 DFQATT, CDR2 SNEGSKA (reference sequence). Trimming removed 0 bases from V and 3 bases from J, with 14 bases in between. For the CDR3, the DNA is TGCAGTGCTAGAGATCTTCGTGGGGGGGACACTGAAGCTTTCTTT. Translated: CSARDLRGGDTEAFF.

This clonotype was observed at least ten times. The J gene is TRBJ2-7, the V gene TRBV10-3, with TRBD2 as a possible D gene (6 bases). Trimming left V 11 bases short and J 0 bases short, with 11 bases between. Germline CDR1 and CDR2: ENHRY and SYGVKD. The CDR3 spans 12 residues. CDR3 coding DNA: TGTGCCGGATCGGGGGACTCCTACGAGCAGTACTTC. Translating it yields CAGSGDSYEQYF.

This clonotype was observed at least ten times. The chain is built from TRBV7-2 and TRBJ2-3; 9 bases match TRBD2. Germline assignment: CDR1 SGHTA and CDR2 FQGNSA. This CDR3 region has 15 residues. V gave up 5 bases and J gave up 4 bases; unmatched junction bases: 7. CDR3 residues: CASSMRGGSSDTQYF. DNA of the CDR3: TGTGCCAGCAGCATGCGGGGGGGCAGCTCAGATACGCAGTATTTT.

This clonotype has at least ten counts. The V and J genes are TRBV5-1 and TRBJ2-5; TRBD2 aligns across 11 bases. Germline trimming cut 0 bases from V and 6 bases from J; bases unmatched to any gene: 7. Germline V gene sequence: CDR1 SGHRS, CDR2 YFSETQ. The CDR3 covers 16 residues. As DNA, the CDR3 is TGCGCCAGCAGCTTGGCTCTAGCGGGGGGTTGGAAGACCCAGTACTTC. It encodes CASSLALAGGWKTQYF.

This sequence joins TRBV6-6 and TRBJ1-4, with TRBD1 as a possible D gene (5 bases). Trimming took 5 bases from V and 8 from J, leaving 12 bases between them. The CDR3 consists of 13 residues. Germline V gene sequence: CDR1 MNHNY, CDR2 SVGAGI (reference sequence). The CDR3 is CASSARGDEKLFF. DNA for the CDR3: TGTGCCAGCAGTGCCCGCGGGGACGAAAAACTGTTTTTT.

In its sample, this clonotype was seen many times. The gene calls are TRBV12-3 or TRBV12-4 and TRBJ2-1; TRBD2 matches at 8 bases. This CDR3 is built from 19 residues. The CDR3 DNA reads as TGTACCTGCAGTTTCGGGCCTGTCGGCGGGAGGATACCCTACAATGAGCAGTTCTTC. Encoded protein: CTCSFGPVGGRIPYNEQFF.

This clonotype was counted at least ten times. The gene calls are TRBV29-1 and TRBJ2-6, with no clear D. Germline V gene lookup returns CDR1 SQVTM and CDR2 ANQGSEA. The CDR3 is 13 residues long. V shed 7 bases and J shed 1 base, with 8 bases lying between them. The CDR3 DNA reads TGCAGCGCCAGCCCTTCTGGGGCCAACGTCCTGACTTTC. It yields the protein CSASPSGANVLTF. The full variable domain, in which reference TRBV29-1 and TRBJ2-6 provide the parts outside the CDR3, is SAVISQKPSRDICQRGTSLTIQCQVDSQVTMMFWYRQQPGQSLTLIATANQGSEATYESGFVIDKFPISRPNLTFSTLTVSNMSPEDSSIYLCSASPSGANVLTFGAGSRLTVL.

This clonotype showed up just a few times. The chain has TRBV4-3 and TRBJ2-3, with TRBD2 matching 10 bases. V shed 4 bases and J 0 bases; nucleotides not matched to a gene: 16. The CDR3 is 20 amino acids. CDR1 is LGHNA, CDR2 YSLEER, per germline. The CDR3 is CASSPYYLLAGETSTDTQYF. The CDR3 bases are TGCGCCAGCAGCCCCTACTATCTTCTAGCGGGGGAGACTAGCACAGATACGCAGTATTTT.

This clonotype was counted many times. J is TRBJ1-2 and V is TRBV4-3, with D unclear. Germline V gene data show CDR1 as LGHNA and CDR2 as YSLEER. This CDR3 has 14 residues. V was trimmed by 0 bases and J by 8 bases, leaving 13 bases between them. In DNA, the CDR3 is TGCGCCAGCAGCCAAGATTGGAGGGAAGGAGGCTACACCTTC. Translation: CASSQDWREGGYTF.

The chain combines TRBV19 with TRBJ2-7; weak D call: TRBD2 (6 bases). Germline V gene data show CDR1 as LNHDA and CDR2 as SQIVND (reference sequence). V lost 4 bases and J 2 bases, leaving 18 bases between the germline ends. CDR3 length equals 16 residues. The CDR3 bases are TGTGCCAGTAGTACGAGCCGGGACTTTAGAACCTACGAGCAGTACTTC. Translating gives CASSTSRDFRTYEQYF.

This rearrangement joins TRBV5-1 to TRBJ2-5; 8 bases fit TRBD2. J gave up 4 bases and V 0 bases, and 5 bases lay outside the gene matches. This CDR3 spans 15 amino acids. From germline, CDR1 is SGHRS and CDR2 YFSETQ. The CDR3 sequence: CASSLGSSGRETQYF. The CDR3 DNA reads TGCGCCAGCAGCTTGGGGTCTAGCGGGCGAGAGACCCAGTACTTC.

V gene TRBV11-1 combines with J gene TRBJ2-7; TRBD2 matches 14 bases. The CDR3 loop spans 19 amino acids. Germline CDR1 is SGHAT and CDR2 is FQDESV (reference sequence). After removal of 4 bases from V and 2 bases from J, the junction contained 13 bases not matched to a gene. In DNA, the CDR3 is TGTGCCAGCAGCTCAAGCCCGGGACTAGCGGGAGAACACCCCTACGAGCAGTACTTC. Amino acid sequence: CASSSSPGLAGEHPYEQYF.

The chain combines TRBV19 with TRBJ1-1, with 7 bases aligning to TRBD1. From germline, CDR1 is LNHDA and CDR2 SQIVND (reference sequence). J gave up 0 bases and V 9 bases, and 10 bases lay outside the gene matches. The CDR3 is 15 amino acids. The CDR3 spells CASFRDSDMNTEAFF. The CDR3 bases are TGTGCCAGCTTCCGGGACAGCGACATGAACACTGAAGCTTTCTTT. The full variable domain, with the rest looked up from reference TRBV19 and TRBJ1-1, is DGGITQSPKYLFRKEGQNVTLSCEQNLNHDAMYWYRQDPGQGLRLIYYSQIVNDFQKGDIAEGYSVSREKKESFPLTVTSAQKNPTAFYLCASFRDSDMNTEAFFGQGTRLTVV.

The rearrangement uses TRBV7-6 and TRBJ2-3, with D uncertain. Germline CDR1 and CDR2: SGHVS and FNYEAQ. This CDR3 is built from 14 residues. The V and J ends lost 1 base and 4 bases respectively, with 9 bases between them. The CDR3: CASSLGRPPDTQYF. CDR3 sequence (DNA): TGTGCCAGCAGCTTAGGTCGGCCTCCAGATACGCAGTATTTT.

The DNA for the CDR3 is TGCGCCAGCAGCCAAGAATGGGGGGCTAGCGGGAGAGCAGATACGCAGTATTTT. Protein product: CASSQEWGASGRADTQYF. This chain uses TRBV4-3 with TRBJ2-3, with TRBD2 matching over 10 bases. Trimming took 0 bases from V and 4 from J; bases not matched to a gene: 10. From germline, CDR1 is LGHNA and CDR2 YSLEER. The CDR3 length is 18 residues.

This clonotype was detected many times. This chain connects TRBV15 to TRBJ1-1, with a tentative D call TRBD1 (6 bases). Germline V gives CDR1 LNHNV, CDR2 YYDKDF (reference sequence). The CDR3 totals 13 residues. Between the trimmed V and J ends, which lost 0 bases and 8 bases, there was a span of 10 bases. As DNA, the CDR3 is TGTGCCACCAGCAGAGATCAGGGGAGGGAAGCTTTCTTT. Translation: CATSRDQGREAFF. The full variable domain, in which reference TRBV15 and TRBJ1-1 provide the parts outside the CDR3, is DAMVIQNPRYQVTQFGKPVTLSCSQTLNHNVMYWYQQKSSQAPKLLFHYYDKDFNNEADTPDNFQSRRPNTSFCFLDIRSPGLGDTAMYLCATSRDQGREAFFGQGTRLTVV.

This clonotype was detected only a few times. The chain recombines TRBV6-4 with TRBJ2-3; 9 bases map to TRBD1. This CDR3 comprises 15 residues. CDR1 is MRHNA and CDR2 is SNTAGT in the germline V gene. The ends lost 6 bases at V and 2 bases at J; junction bases unmatched: 6. CDR3 DNA sequence: TGTGCCAGCAGCCTACAGGGGGCCCTCACAGATACGCAGTATTTT. Amino acids: CASSLQGALTDTQYF.

This clonotype was seen at least ten times. This sequence joins TRBV5-1 and TRBJ2-1; the D is unclear. Germline lookup yields CDR1 SGHRS and CDR2 YFSETQ. The CDR3 runs 13 residues. V was clipped by 0 bases and J by 5 bases, with 6 bases between them. DNA of the CDR3: TGCGCCAGCAGCTTGGCTGGAAACAATGAGCAGTTCTTC. Protein product: CASSLAGNNEQFF.